Listed here is a single T cell receptor (beta chain). Its antigen is undetermined. The data were taken from a study of CD8+ T cells in alopecia areata. Turning to the study itself: Tofacitinib therapy took 6 to 18 months; 6 months off drug came after.

The CDR3 totals 12 residues. With 0 bases removed from V and 2 bases from J, the gap between germline ends came to 5 bases. Germline V CDR1 and CDR2: SQVTM, ANQGSEA. Treatment specified: oral pan-JAK inhibitor, 5-10 mg twice daily. Following extraction, RNA underwent reverse transcription to cDNA, which served as the sequencing template. Sequencing was performed with immunoSEQ multiplex PCR; in TCRdb, only in-frame clones are kept and a portion is missing. The sample includes about 190,000 clones, roughly 64% of them seen just once. Overall study results and limits: Throughout tofacitinib, many expanded lesional clones continued to persist in scalp and blood.

This receptor was obtained from a human donor with alopecia areata. The J gene is TRBJ2-7, the V gene TRBV29-1, with D possibly matching TRBD2 (5 bases). The sequenced sample was CD8+ T cells sorted from blood, obtained at week 24, from a patient treated with tofacitinib. This CDR3 reads CSVEDSAYEQYF. CDR3 nucleotide sequence: TGCAGCGTTGAAGATAGCGCCTACGAGCAGTACTTC.